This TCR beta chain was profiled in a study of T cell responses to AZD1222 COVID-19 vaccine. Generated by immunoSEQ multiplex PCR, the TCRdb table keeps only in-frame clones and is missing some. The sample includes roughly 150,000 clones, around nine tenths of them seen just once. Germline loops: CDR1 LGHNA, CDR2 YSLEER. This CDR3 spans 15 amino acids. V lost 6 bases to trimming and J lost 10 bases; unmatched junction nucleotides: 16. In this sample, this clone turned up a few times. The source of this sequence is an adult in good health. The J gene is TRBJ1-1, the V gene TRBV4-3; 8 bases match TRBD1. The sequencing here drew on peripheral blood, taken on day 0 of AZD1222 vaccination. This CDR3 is CASRRGGTGHFPAFF. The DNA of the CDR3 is TGCGCCAGCAGACGCGGCGGGACAGGCCATTTTCCAGCTTTCTTT.